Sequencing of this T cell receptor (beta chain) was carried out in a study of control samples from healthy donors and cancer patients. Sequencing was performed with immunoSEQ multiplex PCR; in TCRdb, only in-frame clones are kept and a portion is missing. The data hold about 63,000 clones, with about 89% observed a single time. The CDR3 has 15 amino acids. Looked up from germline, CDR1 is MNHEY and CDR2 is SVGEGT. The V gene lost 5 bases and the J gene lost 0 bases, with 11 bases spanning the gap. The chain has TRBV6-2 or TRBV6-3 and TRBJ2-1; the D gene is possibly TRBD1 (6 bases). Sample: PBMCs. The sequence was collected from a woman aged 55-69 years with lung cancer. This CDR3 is CASSAGVSSYNEQFF. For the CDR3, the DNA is TGTGCCAGCAGTGCAGGGGTAAGCTCCTACAATGAGCAGTTCTTC.